Sequencing of this TCR beta chain was carried out in a study of siplizumab effects on memory and regulatory T cells (dated by TCRdb to about 2019). About the study as a whole: The study examined how the anti-CD2 antibody siplizumab affects alloreactive T-cell subsets in allogeneic mixed lymphocyte reactions built from human PBMCs.

For this clone: No cognate antigen has been identified for it. No per-base quality is available; no much larger clone lies one base away.

V and J are truncated by 4 bases and 0 bases respectively, leaving an intervening sequence of 16 bases. According to the germline V gene, CDR1 reads SGDLS and CDR2 reads YYNGEE. The CDR3 goes from the cysteine to the phenylalanine over 16 residues. The read is trimmed to its CDR3 DNA, 48 bases read in frame from base 1. Broad study findings and their caveats: Unstimulated naive T cells appeared to be more diverse than memory T cells, and naive cells seemed to make a substantial contribution to the alloresponse. For roughly 75-97% of proliferating CD4+ or CD8+ clones, no naive or memory phenotype could be assigned. Among mappable alloreactive CD4+ clones, an average Treg-derived fraction of about 70% was observed with siplizumab, compared with 26.9% in control reactions. Because sequences at frequencies below about 10^-5 were poorly captured, only a minor fraction of alloreactive clones could be mapped back to unstimulated subsets. Siplizumab significantly lowered the cumulative frequency of alloreactive sequences that could be traced to unstimulated CD4+ memory T cells. Whether proliferating Tregs from siplizumab cultures were suppressive was not functionally confirmed.

Sorted unstimulated T cells and proliferating T cells recovered from mixed lymphocyte reactions underwent TCRbeta CDR3 sequencing. Fresh whole blood from about ten HLA-typed healthy donors served as the source for isolating PBMCs. To map where alloreactive clones came from, CD4+ regulatory T cells in the unstimulated state were FACS-sorted. Receptor libraries were prepared by the immunoSEQ multiplex PCR assay. Each sample had roughly 90,000 TCR templates assayed by the deep sequencing platform. Genomic DNA extracted from sorted T cells was used for TCRbeta CDR3 sequencing. The source study handled its data this way. Clonal analysis of TCRbeta CDR3 data was done in the R programming language. Alloreactive CD4+ and CD8+ clones were identified by comparing unstimulated samples to CFSE-low samples taken after the reaction. Regulatory or non-regulatory origin of alloreactive CD4+ clones was assigned by matching sequences to the sorted unstimulated Treg and non-Treg repertoires. What TCRdb holds here is the immuneACCESS table cut down to in-frame rearrangements. Part of the clones is not present; checked against another copy, under half of the missing clones reflect an unresolved V gene, and the others are unexplained. V and J calls and clone size are those listed in that table; D and trimming were worked out from the DNA. Across this sample there are some 100,000 clones, with 92% seen only once. The ten largest account for around 0.7% of the sample.

The V and J segments used are TRBV9 and TRBJ1-2, with no confident D gene call. The source is a human donor in good health. Sequenced sample: Tregs sorted from blood. The CDR3 is CASSSREASPNYGYTF. The bases read TGTGCCAGCAGCTCCCGTGAGGCCAGCCCTAACTATGGCTACACCTTC.